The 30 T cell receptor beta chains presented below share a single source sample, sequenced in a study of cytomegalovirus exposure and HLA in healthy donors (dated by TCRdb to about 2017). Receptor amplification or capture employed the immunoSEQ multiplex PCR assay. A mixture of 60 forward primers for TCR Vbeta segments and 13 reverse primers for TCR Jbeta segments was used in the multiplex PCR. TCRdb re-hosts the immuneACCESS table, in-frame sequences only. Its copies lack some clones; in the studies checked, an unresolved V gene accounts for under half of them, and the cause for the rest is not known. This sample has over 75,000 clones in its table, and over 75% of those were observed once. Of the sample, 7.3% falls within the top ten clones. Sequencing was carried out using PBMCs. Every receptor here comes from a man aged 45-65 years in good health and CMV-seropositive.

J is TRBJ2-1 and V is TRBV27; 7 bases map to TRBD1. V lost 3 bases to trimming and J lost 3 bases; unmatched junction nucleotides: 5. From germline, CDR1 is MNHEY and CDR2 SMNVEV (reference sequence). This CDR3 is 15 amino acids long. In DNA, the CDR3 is TGTGCCAGCAGTTTGAAGGGACAGATCTACAATGAGCAGTTCTTC. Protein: CASSLKGQIYNEQFF.

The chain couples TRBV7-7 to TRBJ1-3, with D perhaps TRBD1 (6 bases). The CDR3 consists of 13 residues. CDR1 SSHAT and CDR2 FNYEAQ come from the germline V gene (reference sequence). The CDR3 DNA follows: TGTGCTACGGGGCCAGGGGACGGAAACACCATATATTTT. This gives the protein CATGPGDGNTIYF.

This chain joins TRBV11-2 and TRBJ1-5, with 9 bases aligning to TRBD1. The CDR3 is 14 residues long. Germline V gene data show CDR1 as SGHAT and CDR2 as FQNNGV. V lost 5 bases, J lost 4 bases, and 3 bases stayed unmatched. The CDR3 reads CASSPGTGNQPQHF. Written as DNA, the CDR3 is TGTGCCAGCAGCCCAGGGACAGGGAATCAGCCCCAGCATTTT.

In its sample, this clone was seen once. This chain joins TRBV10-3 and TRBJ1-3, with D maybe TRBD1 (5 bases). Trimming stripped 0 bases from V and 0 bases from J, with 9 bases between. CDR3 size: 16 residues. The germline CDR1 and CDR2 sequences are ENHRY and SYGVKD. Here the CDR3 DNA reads TGTGCCATCAGTGAGTCGAGCCAGGGCTCTGGAAACACCATATATTTT. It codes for CAISESSQGSGNTIYF.

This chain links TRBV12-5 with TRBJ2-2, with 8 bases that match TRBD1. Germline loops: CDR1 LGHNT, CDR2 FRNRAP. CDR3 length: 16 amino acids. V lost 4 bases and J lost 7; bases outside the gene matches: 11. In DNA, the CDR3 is TGTGCTAGTGGTTCCATTCTGGACAGGGTGGTCGGGGAGCTGTTTTTT. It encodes CASGSILDRVVGELFF.

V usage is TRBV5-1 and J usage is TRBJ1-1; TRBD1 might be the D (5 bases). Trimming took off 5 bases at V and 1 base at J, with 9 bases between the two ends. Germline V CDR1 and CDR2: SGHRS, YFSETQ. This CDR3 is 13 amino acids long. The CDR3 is CASRTTGNTEAFF. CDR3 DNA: TGCGCCAGCAGGACAACAGGGAACACTGAAGCTTTCTTT.

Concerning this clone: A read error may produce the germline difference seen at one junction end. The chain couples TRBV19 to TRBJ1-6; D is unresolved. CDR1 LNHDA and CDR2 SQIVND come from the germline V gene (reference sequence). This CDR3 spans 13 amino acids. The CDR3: CASKVRDNSPLNF. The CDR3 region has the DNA TGTGCCAGTAAGGTCCGGGATAATTCACCCCTCAACTTT.

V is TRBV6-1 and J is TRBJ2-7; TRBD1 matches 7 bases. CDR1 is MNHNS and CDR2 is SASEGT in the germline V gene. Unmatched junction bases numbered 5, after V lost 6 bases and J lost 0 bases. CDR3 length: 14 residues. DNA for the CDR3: TGTGCCAGCAGCCAACAGGGGTCCTCCTACGAGCAGTACTTC. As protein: CASSQQGSSYEQYF.

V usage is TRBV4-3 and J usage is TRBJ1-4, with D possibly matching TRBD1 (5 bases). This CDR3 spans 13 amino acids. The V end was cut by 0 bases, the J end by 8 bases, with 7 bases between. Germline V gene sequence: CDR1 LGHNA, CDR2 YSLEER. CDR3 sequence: CASSQDTGEKLFF. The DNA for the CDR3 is TGCGCCAGCAGCCAAGATACAGGCGAAAAACTGTTTTTT.

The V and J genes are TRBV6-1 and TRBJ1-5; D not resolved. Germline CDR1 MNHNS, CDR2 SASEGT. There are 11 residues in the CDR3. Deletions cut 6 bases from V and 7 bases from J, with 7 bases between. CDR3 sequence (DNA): TGTGCCAGCAGAGCCGGGCAGCCCCAGCATTTT. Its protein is CASRAGQPQHF.

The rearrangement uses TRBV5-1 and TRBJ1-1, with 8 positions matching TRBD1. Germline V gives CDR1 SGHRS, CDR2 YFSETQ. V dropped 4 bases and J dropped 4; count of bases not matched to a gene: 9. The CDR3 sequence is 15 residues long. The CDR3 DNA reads TGCGCCAGCAGCCGCGGACAGGGCATGGGCACTGAAGCTTTCTTT. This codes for CASSRGQGMGTEAFF.

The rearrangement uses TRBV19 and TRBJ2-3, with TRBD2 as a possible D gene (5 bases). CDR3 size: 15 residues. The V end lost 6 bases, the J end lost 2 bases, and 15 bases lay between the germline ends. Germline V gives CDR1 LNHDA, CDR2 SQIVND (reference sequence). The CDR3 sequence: CASRSGGSFTDTQYF. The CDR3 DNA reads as TGTGCCAGTAGGTCGGGCGGGTCCTTCACAGATACGCAGTATTTT.

CDR3 amino acids: CASSLGQGGEKLFF. DNA of the CDR3: TGTGCCAGCAGCTTGGGACAGGGTGGAGAAAAACTGTTTTTT. The chain recombines TRBV13 with TRBJ1-4, with 9 positions matching TRBD1. Germline lookup yields CDR1 PRHDT and CDR2 FYEKMQ (reference sequence). CDR3 length equals 14 residues. The V segment lost 3 bases and the J segment 8 bases; nucleotides outside the gene matches: 4. The full variable domain, its missing parts supplied by reference TRBV13 and TRBJ1-4, is AAGVIQSPRHLIKEKRETATLKCYPIPRHDTVYWYQQGPGQDPQFLISFYEKMQSDKGSIPDRFSAQQFSDYHSELNMSSLELGDSALYFCASSLGQGGEKLFFGSGTQLSVL.

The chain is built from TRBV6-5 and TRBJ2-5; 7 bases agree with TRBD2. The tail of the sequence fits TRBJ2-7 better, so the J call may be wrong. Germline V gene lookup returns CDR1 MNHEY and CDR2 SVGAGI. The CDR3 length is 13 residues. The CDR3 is CASRPDAGDEQYF. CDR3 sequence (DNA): TGTGCCAGCAGACCGGACGCGGGAGACGAGCAGTACTTC.

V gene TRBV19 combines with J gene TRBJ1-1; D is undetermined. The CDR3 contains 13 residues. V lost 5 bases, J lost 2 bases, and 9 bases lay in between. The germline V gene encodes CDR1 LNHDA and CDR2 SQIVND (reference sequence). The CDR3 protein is CASSLRGNTEAFF. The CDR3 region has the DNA TGTGCCAGTAGTCTACGCGGAAACACTGAAGCTTTCTTT.

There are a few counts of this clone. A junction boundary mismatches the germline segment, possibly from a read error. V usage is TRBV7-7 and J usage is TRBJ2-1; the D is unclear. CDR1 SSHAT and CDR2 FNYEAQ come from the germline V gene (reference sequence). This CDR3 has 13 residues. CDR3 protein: CASSFSLGKEQFF. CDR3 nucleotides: TGTGCTAGCAGCTTTTCCCTGGGCAAAGAGCAGTTCTTC.

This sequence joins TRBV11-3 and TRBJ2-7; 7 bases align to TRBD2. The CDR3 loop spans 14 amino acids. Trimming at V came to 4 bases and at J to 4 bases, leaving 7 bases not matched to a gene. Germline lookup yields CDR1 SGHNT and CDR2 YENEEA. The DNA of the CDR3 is TGTGCCAGCAGCTCTGGACGGGAGGTTTACGAGCAGTACTTC. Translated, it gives CASSSGREVYEQYF.

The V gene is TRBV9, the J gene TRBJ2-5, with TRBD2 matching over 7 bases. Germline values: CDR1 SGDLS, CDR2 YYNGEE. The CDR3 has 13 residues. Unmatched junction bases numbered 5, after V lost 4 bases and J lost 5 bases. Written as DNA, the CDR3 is TGTGCCAGCAGCTCCTCGGGGGGTGAGACCCAGTACTTC. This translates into CASSSSGGETQYF. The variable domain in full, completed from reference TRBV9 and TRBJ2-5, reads DSGVTQTPKHLITATGQRVTLRCSPRSGDLSVYWYQQSLDQGLQFLIQYYNGEERAKGNILERFSAQQFPDLHSELNLSSLELGDSALYFCASSSSGGETQYFGPGTRLLVL.

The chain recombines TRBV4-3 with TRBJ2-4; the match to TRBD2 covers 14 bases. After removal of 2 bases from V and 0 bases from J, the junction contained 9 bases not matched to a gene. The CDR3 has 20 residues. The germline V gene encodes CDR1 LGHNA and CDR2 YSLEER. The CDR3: CASSQRLGLAGDLAKNIQYF. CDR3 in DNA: TGCGCCAGCAGCCAACGGCTGGGACTAGCGGGGGATCTAGCCAAAAACATTCAGTACTTC.

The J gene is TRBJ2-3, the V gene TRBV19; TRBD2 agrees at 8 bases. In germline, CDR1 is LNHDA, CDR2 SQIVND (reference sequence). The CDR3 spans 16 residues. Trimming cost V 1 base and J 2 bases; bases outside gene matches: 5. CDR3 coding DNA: TGTGCCAGTAGTATAGGAGGCGGGGGGTACACAGATACGCAGTATTTT. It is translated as CASSIGGGGYTDTQYF. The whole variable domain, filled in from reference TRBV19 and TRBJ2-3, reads DGGITQSPKYLFRKEGQNVTLSCEQNLNHDAMYWYRQDPGQGLRLIYYSQIVNDFQKGDIAEGYSVSREKKESFPLTVTSAQKNPTAFYLCASSIGGGGYTDTQYFGPGTRLTVL.

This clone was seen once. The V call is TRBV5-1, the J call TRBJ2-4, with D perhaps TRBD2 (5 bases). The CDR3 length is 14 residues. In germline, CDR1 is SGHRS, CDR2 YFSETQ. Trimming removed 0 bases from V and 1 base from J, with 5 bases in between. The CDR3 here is CASSLGGAKNIQYF. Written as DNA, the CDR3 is TGCGCCAGCAGCTTGGGCGGGGCCAAAAACATTCAGTACTTC.

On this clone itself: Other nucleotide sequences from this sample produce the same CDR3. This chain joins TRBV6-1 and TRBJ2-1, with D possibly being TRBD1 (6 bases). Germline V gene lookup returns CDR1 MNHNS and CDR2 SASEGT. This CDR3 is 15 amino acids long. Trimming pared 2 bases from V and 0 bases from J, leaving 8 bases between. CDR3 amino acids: CASSERGSSYNEQFF. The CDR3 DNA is TGTGCCAGCAGTGAAAGGGGGAGCTCCTACAATGAGCAGTTCTTC.

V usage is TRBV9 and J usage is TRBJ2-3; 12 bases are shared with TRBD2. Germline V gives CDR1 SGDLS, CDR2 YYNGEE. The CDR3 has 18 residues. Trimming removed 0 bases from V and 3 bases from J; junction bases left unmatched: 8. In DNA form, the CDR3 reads TGTGCCAGCAGCGTAGGACCTAGCGGGGGGGCCGGGACAGATACGCAGTATTTT. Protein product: CASSVGPSGGAGTDTQYF.

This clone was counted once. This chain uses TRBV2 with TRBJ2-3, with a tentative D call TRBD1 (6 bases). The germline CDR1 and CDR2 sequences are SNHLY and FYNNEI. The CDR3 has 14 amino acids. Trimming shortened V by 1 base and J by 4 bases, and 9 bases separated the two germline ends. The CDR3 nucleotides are TGTGCCAGCAGTGAAGGGACAGCAGCAGATACGCAGTATTTT. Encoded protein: CASSEGTAADTQYF.

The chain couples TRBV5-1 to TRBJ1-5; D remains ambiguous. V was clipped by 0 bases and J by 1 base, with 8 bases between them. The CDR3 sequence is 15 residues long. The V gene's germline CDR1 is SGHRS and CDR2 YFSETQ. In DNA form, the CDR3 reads TGCGCCAGCAGCTTGGCGGGGAGGAGCAATCAGCCCCAGCATTTT. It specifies CASSLAGRSNQPQHF. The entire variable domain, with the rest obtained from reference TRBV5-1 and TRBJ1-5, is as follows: KAGVTQTPRYLIKTRGQQVTLSCSPISGHRSVSWYQQTPGQGLQFLFEYFSETQRNKGNFPGRFSGRQFSNSRSEMNVSTLELGDSALYLCASSLAGRSNQPQHFGDGTRLSIL.

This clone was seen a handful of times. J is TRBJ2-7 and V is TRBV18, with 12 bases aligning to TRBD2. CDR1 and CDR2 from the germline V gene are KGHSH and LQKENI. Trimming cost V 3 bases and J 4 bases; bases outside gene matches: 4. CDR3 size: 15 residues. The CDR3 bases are TGTGCCAGCTCACCGACTAGCGGGGGAGCTTACGAGCAGTACTTC. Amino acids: CASSPTSGGAYEQYF. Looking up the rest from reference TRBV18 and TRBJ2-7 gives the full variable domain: NAGVMQNPRHLVRRRGQEARLRCSPMKGHSHVYWYRQLPEEGLKFMVYLQKENIIDESGMPKERFSAEFPKEGPSILRIQQVVRGDSAAYFCASSPTSGGAYEQYFGPGTRLTVT.

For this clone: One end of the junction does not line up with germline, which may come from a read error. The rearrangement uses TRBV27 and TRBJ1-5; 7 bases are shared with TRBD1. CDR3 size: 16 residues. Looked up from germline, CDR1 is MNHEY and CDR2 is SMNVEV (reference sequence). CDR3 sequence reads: CASSSSDRFGNQPQNF. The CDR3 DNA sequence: TGTGCCAGCAGTTCCTCGGACAGGTTTGGCAATCAGCCCCAGAATTTT.

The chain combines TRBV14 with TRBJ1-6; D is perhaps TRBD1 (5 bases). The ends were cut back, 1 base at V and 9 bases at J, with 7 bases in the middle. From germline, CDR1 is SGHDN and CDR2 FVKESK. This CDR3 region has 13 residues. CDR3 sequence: CASSQGRASPLHF. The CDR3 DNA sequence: TGTGCCAGCAGCCAAGGCAGGGCTTCACCCCTCCACTTT. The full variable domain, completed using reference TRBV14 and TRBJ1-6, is EAGVTQFPSHSVIEKGQTVTLRCDPISGHDNLYWYRRVMGKEIKFLLHFVKESKQDESGMPNNRFLAERTGGTYSTLKVQPAELEDSGVYFCASSQGRASPLHFGNGTRLTVT.

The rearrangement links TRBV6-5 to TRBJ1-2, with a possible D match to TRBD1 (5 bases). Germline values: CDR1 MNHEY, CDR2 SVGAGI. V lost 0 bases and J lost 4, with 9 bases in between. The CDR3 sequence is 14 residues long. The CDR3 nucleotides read TGTGCCAGCAGTTACTCGGGGGGTACCTATGGCTACACCTTC. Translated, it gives CASSYSGGTYGYTF.

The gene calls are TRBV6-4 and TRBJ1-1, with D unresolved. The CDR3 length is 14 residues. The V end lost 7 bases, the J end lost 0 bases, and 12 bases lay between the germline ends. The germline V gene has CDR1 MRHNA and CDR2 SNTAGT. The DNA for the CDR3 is TGTGCCAGCACCAGATGGGAGTTGAACACTGAAGCTTTCTTT. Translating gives CASTRWELNTEAFF.